These T cell receptor beta chains were read from a single sample in a study of T cell repertoires in cytomegalovirus infection. TCRdb processed the reads anew with MiXCR; each CDR3 protein has one entry. The sample consists of 510,000 or so distinct CDR3 sequences, approximately 25% of them appearing once. Sequencing was performed on PBMCs. These receptors all stem from a human donor in good health (CMV status not recorded). Some clones in this sample may be carry-over from other donors' samples. CDR3s include the opening cysteine and the closing phenylalanine or tryptophan. Fields, in order: J gene, V gene, CDR3 protein.

J gene: TRBJ2-1; V gene: TRBV9; CDR3 protein: CASSVEAGGPRDEQFF
J gene: TRBJ2-1; V gene: TRBV6-1; CDR3 protein: CASSSHGGKSKAEFF
J gene: TRBJ1-4; V gene: TRBV6-5; CDR3 protein: CASSYGPGNLEKLFF
J gene: TRBJ2-1; V gene: TRBV10-3; CDR3 protein: CAIRVGGGYNEQFF
J gene: TRBJ1-1; V gene: TRBV19; CDR3 protein: CASSPGLIQNTEAFF
J gene: TRBJ2-1; V gene: TRBV11-3; CDR3 protein: CASSLGPGLAGGRWDEQFF
J gene: TRBJ1-4; V gene: TRBV7-9; CDR3 protein: CASSFYGGSGEKLFF
J gene: TRBJ1-1; V gene: TRBV14; CDR3 protein: CASSLKAGGTEAFF
J gene: TRBJ2-2; V gene: TRBV19; CDR3 protein: CASSTPGFHTGELFF
J gene: TRBJ1-5; V gene: TRBV19; CDR3 protein: CASSIDHGGVEHQPQHF
J gene: TRBJ2-1; V gene: TRBV7-2; CDR3 protein: CASSFWGGSSYNEQFF
J gene: TRBJ1-1; V gene: TRBV18; CDR3 protein: CASYERQMNTEAFF
J gene: TRBJ2-7; V gene: TRBV30; CDR3 protein: CAWSGAGLSYEQYF
J gene: TRBJ2-1; V gene: TRBV12-3/TRBV12-4; CDR3 protein: CASSLKVEQFF
J gene: TRBJ1-5; V gene: TRBV19; CDR3 protein: CASEDRPGQPQHF
J gene: TRBJ2-1; V gene: TRBV15; CDR3 protein: CATSKNLAPSYNEQFF
J gene: TRBJ1-2; V gene: TRBV12-5; CDR3 protein: CASGFRPSYGYTF
J gene: TRBJ1-5; V gene: TRBV18; CDR3 protein: CASSPGSGSNQPQHF
J gene: TRBJ2-1; V gene: TRBV19; CDR3 protein: CASSIYFGGHSNEQFF
J gene: TRBJ2-5; V gene: TRBV7-9; CDR3 protein: CASTPGTTQETQYF
J gene: TRBJ2-2; V gene: TRBV6-1; CDR3 protein: CASSVAGGPYTGELFF
J gene: TRBJ2-4; V gene: TRBV19; CDR3 protein: CASSIRMTTNGKNIQYF
J gene: TRBJ2-5; V gene: TRBV7-2; CDR3 protein: CASSVLVEETQYF
J gene: TRBJ1-1; V gene: TRBV6-8; CDR3 protein: CASSYDRITEAFF
J gene: TRBJ2-1; V gene: TRBV6-2/TRBV6-3; CDR3 protein: CASSLKGQGRGLAENEQFF
J gene: TRBJ2-7; V gene: TRBV12-3/TRBV12-4; CDR3 protein: CASSLVLGARDEQYF
J gene: TRBJ1-6; V gene: TRBV27; CDR3 protein: CASSLSTGGPNSPLHF
J gene: TRBJ1-2; V gene: TRBV4-1; CDR3 protein: CASSQDPGGSPRGYTF
J gene: TRBJ2-5; V gene: TRBV18; CDR3 protein: CASSPPVGSETQYF
J gene: TRBJ2-3; V gene: TRBV5-6; CDR3 protein: CASSPTATDTQYF
J gene: TRBJ1-2; V gene: TRBV4-3; CDR3 protein: CASSQEMGQGSDGYTF
J gene: TRBJ2-6; V gene: TRBV7-8; CDR3 protein: CASSPQGGGANVLTF
J gene: TRBJ1-3; V gene: TRBV7-2; CDR3 protein: CASSPQGPFSGNTIYF
J gene: TRBJ1-1; V gene: TRBV5-5; CDR3 protein: CASSLVFGTGRSQAFF
J gene: TRBJ2-1; V gene: TRBV6-2/TRBV6-3; CDR3 protein: CASRAGQGSLHEQFF
J gene: TRBJ2-1; V gene: TRBV28; CDR3 protein: CASSTGLAGGKEQFF
J gene: TRBJ2-5; V gene: TRBV7-2; CDR3 protein: CASSFSEGKTQYF
J gene: TRBJ1-2; V gene: TRBV6-5; CDR3 protein: CATSGTSPGYGYTF
J gene: TRBJ1-2; V gene: TRBV6-5; CDR3 protein: CASSNYRGPGYTF
J gene: TRBJ2-7; V gene: TRBV7-2; CDR3 protein: CASSLGLAIAYEQYF
J gene: TRBJ1-5; V gene: TRBV28; CDR3 protein: CASRQGYQPQHF
J gene: TRBJ1-3; V gene: TRBV6-6; CDR3 protein: CASSYVGGHGNTIYF
J gene: TRBJ1-1; V gene: TRBV7-2; CDR3 protein: CASSFKTGGTEAFF
J gene: TRBJ2-1; V gene: TRBV7-9; CDR3 protein: CASSLDSSSYNEQFF
J gene: TRBJ2-7; V gene: TRBV7-2; CDR3 protein: CASSLAGSHEQYF
J gene: TRBJ1-1; V gene: TRBV12-3/TRBV12-4; CDR3 protein: CASSGRPLATEAFF
J gene: TRBJ2-2; V gene: TRBV7-8; CDR3 protein: CASSSMVTGELFF
J gene: TRBJ1-4; V gene: TRBV19; CDR3 protein: CASSLGYTTNEKLFF
J gene: TRBJ2-4; V gene: TRBV12-3/TRBV12-4; CDR3 protein: CASSRLFNIQYF